This TCR beta chain was sequenced for a study of OX40 agonist ivuxolimab in advanced cancers. Study overall: Melanoma, hepatocellular carcinoma, head and neck or renal cell cancer occurred in dose-escalation patients.

Clones were sequenced by immunoSEQ multiplex PCR, and TCRdb holds only the in-frame ones, with some missing. This table has tens of thousands of clones, around 80% appearing once. A remark on this clone: Its antigen is undetermined.

The study's findings and limits: Clonal expansion from baseline to week 6 occurred in both CD4+ and CD8+ T cells.

The TCR was taken from an adult with an advanced solid tumor such as melanoma, head and neck, liver or kidney cancer. Material: CD4+ or CD8+ T cells sorted from blood, obtained in a trial of the OX40 agonist ivuxolimab.

DNA of the CDR3: TGTGCCAGCAGCTTGGGCAGGGCGGGGGAGCAGTACTTC. Its protein product is CASSLGRAGEQYF. The V and J genes are TRBV5-5 and TRBJ2-7; D perhaps matches TRBD2 (6 bases). CDR3 length: 13 amino acids. Trimming took off 0 bases at V and 7 bases at J, with 11 bases between the two ends. CDR1 is SGHKS and CDR2 is YYEKEE in the germline V gene (reference sequence).